The 29 T cell receptor beta chains given below trace back to one sample, sequenced in a study of PD-1 blockade in mismatch repair-deficient tumors. The assay was immunoSEQ multiplex PCR, and TCRdb's table has in-frame clones only and misses some. The sample has around 62,000 clones, around 73% seen once. Sequenced material: peripheral blood, taken 2 weeks after starting pembrolizumab. These receptors were collected from an adult with mismatch repair-deficient cancer.

The chain joins TRBV25-1 to TRBJ2-7, with D perhaps TRBD2 (7 bases). V lost 3 bases to trimming and J lost 5 bases, with 14 bases between them. This CDR3 region has 14 residues. The germline gives CDR1 MGHDK, CDR2 SYGVNS. Written as DNA, the CDR3 is TGTGCCAGCAGTGAGGGAGGGGGGGATCACGAGCAGTACTTC. Encoded protein: CASSEGGGDHEQYF.

The J gene is TRBJ2-3, the V gene TRBV30; 10 nucleotides agree with TRBD2. The CDR3 runs 15 residues. The germline gives CDR1 GTSNPN, CDR2 SVGIG (reference sequence). V lost 5 bases, J lost 4 bases, and 9 bases stayed unmatched. The CDR3 DNA is TGTGCCTGGGCTGAAGCGGGAGGGCCTGCAGATACGCAGTATTTT. It encodes CAWAEAGGPADTQYF.

V usage is TRBV5-1 and J usage is TRBJ2-3, with a tentative D call TRBD2 (5 bases). The V end was cut by 0 bases, the J end by 6 bases, with 17 bases between. Germline CDR1 SGHRS, CDR2 YFSETQ. There are 16 residues in the CDR3. The chain's CDR3 is CASSLDPAGVGDTQYF. The CDR3 DNA follows: TGCGCCAGCAGCTTGGACCCGGCCGGGGTAGGGGATACGCAGTATTTT.

The chain uses TRBV2 and TRBJ1-5; D is ambiguous. The germline CDR1 and CDR2 sequences are SNHLY and FYNNEI. This CDR3 is built from 13 residues. V lost 4 bases, J lost 3 bases, and 7 bases lay in between. The CDR3 DNA is TGTGCCAGCAGTGGTCAGGTCAATCAGCCCCAGCATTTT. As protein: CASSGQVNQPQHF. The whole variable domain, filled in from reference TRBV2 and TRBJ1-5, reads EPEVTQTPSHQVTQMGQEVILRCVPISNHLYFYWYRQILGQKVEFLVSFYNNEISEKSEIFDDQFSVERPDGSNFTLKIRSTKLEDSAMYFCASSGQVNQPQHFGDGTRLSIL.

This chain joins TRBV11-2 and TRBJ2-7, with 9 bases matching TRBD1. The V gene's germline CDR1 is SGHAT and CDR2 FQNNGV. This CDR3 is built from 14 residues. Trimming took 5 bases from V and 7 from J; bases not matched to a gene: 9. This chain's CDR3 is CASSPGQGLWEQYF. In DNA, the CDR3 is TGTGCCAGCAGCCCGGGACAGGGTCTTTGGGAGCAGTACTTC.

This rearrangement joins TRBV6-6 to TRBJ2-1; 11 bases line up with TRBD2. In germline, CDR1 is MNHNY, CDR2 SVGAGI (reference sequence). The CDR3 consists of 16 residues. The trim removed 1 base at V and 10 bases at J, leaving 9 bases unmatched. The CDR3 loop reads CASSYLAGGAQLEQFF. Here the CDR3 DNA reads TGTGCCAGCAGTTACTTAGCGGGAGGGGCACAATTGGAGCAGTTCTTC.

The chain uses TRBV11-2 and TRBJ1-2; D is unclear. CDR1 and CDR2 (germline): SGHAT, FQNNGV. The V end was cut by 5 bases, the J end by 5 bases, with 15 bases between. The CDR3 contains 14 residues. CDR3 DNA: TGTGCCAGCAGCCGACCCGGGAGTAGGTATGGCTACACCTTC. This encodes CASSRPGSRYGYTF. The whole variable domain, filled in from reference TRBV11-2 and TRBJ1-2, reads EAGVAQSPRYKIIEKRQSVAFWCNPISGHATLYWYQQILGQGPKLLIQFQNNGVVDDSQLPKDRFSAERLKGVDSTLKIQPAKLEDSAVYLCASSRPGSRYGYTFGSGTRLTVV.

This clone was counted once. The chain has TRBV5-1 and TRBJ1-2, with 12 bases matching TRBD1. Trimming cost V 3 bases and J 6 bases; bases outside gene matches: 6. Germline assignment: CDR1 SGHRS and CDR2 YFSETQ. This CDR3 region has 15 residues. The CDR3 nucleotides read TGCGCCAGCAGCTCGGGACAGGGGGCGCATCATGGCTACACCTTC. The encoded protein is CASSSGQGAHHGYTF.

The gene calls are TRBV6-1 and TRBJ1-3; the D is unclear. There are 14 residues in the CDR3. Germline CDR1 is MNHNS and CDR2 is SASEGT. The V end was cut by 0 bases, the J end by 13 bases, with 16 bases between. The CDR3 DNA sequence: TGTGCCAGCAGTGAAGCGCAAATCCGGACCACTATATATTTT. Its translation is CASSEAQIRTTIYF.

This chain connects TRBV11-2 to TRBJ1-2, with unresolved D. Germline-derived CDR1 and CDR2 are SGHAT and FQNNGV. The CDR3 extends over 15 amino acids. Trimming removed 5 bases at V and 8 bases at J, with 21 bases between. The CDR3 loop reads CASSPLVPDLGGYTF. DNA for the CDR3: TGTGCCAGCAGCCCTCTTGTCCCCGACCTTGGGGGCTACACCTTC.

This clone showed up just a few times. The chain joins TRBV15 to TRBJ2-5, with TRBD2 identical over 12 bases. After removal of 5 bases from V and 3 bases from J, the junction contained 4 bases not matched to a gene. CDR1 is LNHNV and CDR2 is YYDKDF in the germline V gene (reference sequence). There are 15 residues in the CDR3. CDR3 sequence: CATSGWTSGKETQYF. In DNA, the CDR3 is TGTGCCACCAGCGGGTGGACTAGCGGGAAAGAGACCCAGTACTTC. Drawing the rest from reference TRBV15 and TRBJ2-5, the complete variable domain is DAMVIQNPRYQVTQFGKPVTLSCSQTLNHNVMYWYQQKSSQAPKLLFHYYDKDFNNEADTPDNFQSRRPNTSFCFLDIRSPGLGDTAMYLCATSGWTSGKETQYFGPGTRLLVL.

V gene TRBV25-1 combines with J gene TRBJ2-1; TRBD2 agrees at 7 bases. Germline V gene sequence: CDR1 MGHDK, CDR2 SYGVNS. With V trimmed by 4 bases and J by 10 bases, 16 bases remained unmatched. The CDR3 extends over 16 amino acids. CDR3: CASSASSGAGGWEQFF. The CDR3 bases are TGTGCCAGCAGTGCCTCAAGCGGGGCCGGAGGTTGGGAGCAGTTCTTC.

Comments on this clone: The sample holds other DNA sequences that translate to the same CDR3. The chain recombines TRBV7-2 with TRBJ1-2, with 7 bases fitting TRBD1. Per the germline V gene, CDR1 is SGHTA and CDR2 is FQGNSA. V lost 3 bases, J lost 4 bases, and 5 bases stayed unmatched. This CDR3 is built from 14 residues. The CDR3 here is CASSLTGTVYGYTF. The CDR3, as DNA: TGTGCCAGCAGCTTGACAGGGACGGTCTATGGCTACACCTTC.

The sample holds a few counts of this clone. The chain carries TRBV7-3 and TRBJ2-6; possibly TRBD2 for D (6 bases). The CDR3 runs 14 residues. The germline V gene encodes CDR1 SGHTA and CDR2 FQGTGA. Trimming took off 5 bases at V and 6 bases at J, with 11 bases between the two ends. The CDR3 loop reads CASSLSREANVLTF. CDR3 in DNA: TGTGCCAGCAGCCTCTCGCGGGAGGCCAACGTCCTGACTTTC.

The V call is TRBV6-1, the J call TRBJ1-3, with D uncertain. Trimming stripped 2 bases from V and 0 bases from J, with 11 bases between. Germline CDR1 reads MNHNS; CDR2 reads SASEGT. There are 16 residues in the CDR3. The CDR3 DNA reads as TGTGCCAGCAGTGAAAACCCCGAATCCTCTGGAAACACCATATATTTT. It specifies CASSENPESSGNTIYF.

The chain is built from TRBV14 and TRBJ2-1, with TRBD2 identical over 12 bases. Germline lookup yields CDR1 SGHDN and CDR2 FVKESK. The CDR3 sequence is 18 residues long. V lost 4 bases to trimming and J lost 1 base; unmatched junction nucleotides: 8. The CDR3 sequence is CASSLARLAGVSYNEQFF. CDR3 nucleotide sequence: TGTGCCAGCAGCCTCGCCAGACTAGCGGGAGTGTCCTACAATGAGCAGTTCTTC. The full variable domain, completed using reference TRBV14 and TRBJ2-1, is EAGVTQFPSHSVIEKGQTVTLRCDPISGHDNLYWYRRVMGKEIKFLLHFVKESKQDESGMPNNRFLAERTGGTYSTLKVQPAELEDSGVYFCASSLARLAGVSYNEQFFGPGTRLTVL.

The chain is built from TRBV18 and TRBJ2-1; 10 bases are a match to TRBD1. Per germline, CDR1 KGHSH and CDR2 LQKENI. With V trimmed by 4 bases and J by 8 bases, 11 bases remained unmatched. The CDR3 spans 16 residues. The CDR3 region has the DNA TGTGCCAGCTCACAATCGACAGGGGGCGGACAGGATGAGCAGTTCTTC. This encodes CASSQSTGGGQDEQFF.

V gene TRBV5-5 combines with J gene TRBJ1-5; D is possibly TRBD1 (5 bases). Germline V gene sequence: CDR1 SGHKS, CDR2 YYEKEE (reference sequence). V lost 3 bases and J 6 bases, leaving 19 bases between the germline ends. The CDR3 sequence is 16 residues long. Here the CDR3 reads CASSSRWRGTGQPQHF. In nucleotides, the CDR3 is TGTGCCAGCAGCTCGCGGTGGAGGGGAACGGGTCAGCCCCAGCATTTT.

The chain has TRBV19 and TRBJ2-3; 10 bases fit TRBD2. In germline, CDR1 is LNHDA, CDR2 SQIVND (reference sequence). Unmatched junction bases numbered 7, after V lost 8 bases and J lost 5 bases. CDR3 length: 14 amino acids. CDR3 protein: CASGGGLAVDTQYF. The CDR3, as DNA: TGTGCCAGTGGTGGTGGACTAGCGGTAGATACGCAGTATTTT.

J is TRBJ2-2 and V is TRBV6-6, with unresolved D. The CDR3 spans 16 residues. From germline, CDR1 is MNHNY and CDR2 SVGAGI (reference sequence). V was clipped by 3 bases and J by 3 bases, with 14 bases between them. This CDR3 is CASSYLSSFYTGELFF. The CDR3 DNA is TGTGCCAGCAGTTATCTCTCGAGTTTTTACACCGGGGAGCTGTTTTTT.

The CDR3 nucleotides read TGTGCCAGCAGCGTAGGGGCGGAAACCTCCTACGAGCAGTACTTC. Encoded protein: CASSVGAETSYEQYF. J is TRBJ2-7 and V is TRBV9, with D unclear. This CDR3 contains 15 residues. CDR1 is SGDLS, CDR2 YYNGEE, per germline. Trimming pared 0 bases from V and 0 bases from J, leaving 10 bases between.

This rearrangement joins TRBV18 to TRBJ2-7, with D perhaps TRBD1 (5 bases). Trimming cost V 6 bases and J 6 bases, with 15 bases left between them. Germline loops: CDR1 KGHSH, CDR2 LQKENI. The CDR3 runs 13 residues. CDR3 loop: CASSQDTLGEQYF. The CDR3 coding sequence is TGTGCCAGCTCCCAGGACACCCTGGGCGAGCAGTACTTC.

The V call is TRBV6-1, the J call TRBJ2-4, with D maybe TRBD2 (5 bases). CDR1 MNHNS and CDR2 SASEGT come from the germline V gene. With 2 bases removed from V and 9 bases from J, the gap between germline ends came to 11 bases. This CDR3 is 13 amino acids long. This CDR3 is CASSERETGIQYF. The CDR3 DNA is TGTGCCAGCAGTGAAAGGGAGACGGGCATTCAGTACTTC.

The V gene is TRBV13, the J gene TRBJ2-7; TRBD1 aligns across 7 bases. V lost 4 bases and J lost 1; bases outside the gene matches: 7. Germline V gene data show CDR1 as PRHDT and CDR2 as FYEKMQ (reference sequence). This CDR3 is built from 15 residues. The CDR3 is CASSWGTDGSYEQYF. The CDR3, as DNA: TGTGCCAGCAGCTGGGGGACAGACGGTTCCTACGAGCAGTACTTC.

The CDR3 DNA follows: TGTGCCAGCACCTTCTCAGGAGCCCAAGAGACCCAGTACTTC. Amino acid sequence: CASTFSGAQETQYF. The chain employs TRBV6-5 and TRBJ2-5; D uncertain. There are 14 residues in the CDR3. V was cut by 7 bases and J by 1 base, with 13 bases left in between. Germline CDR1 reads MNHEY; CDR2 reads SVGAGI.

J is TRBJ2-1 and V is TRBV29-1; the match to TRBD2 covers 8 bases. With V trimmed by 8 bases and J by 6 bases, 3 bases remained unmatched. The CDR3 contains 11 residues. Germline CDR1 is SQVTM and CDR2 is ANQGSEA. The CDR3 sequence is CSSTSGNEQFF. CDR3 DNA sequence: TGCAGCTCCACTAGCGGCAATGAGCAGTTCTTC.

The chain is built from TRBV5-4 and TRBJ2-5; 13 bases are a match to TRBD2. There are 14 residues in the CDR3. V lost 4 bases and J lost 5; bases outside the gene matches: 2. CDR1 and CDR2 from the germline V gene are SGHNT and YYREEE (reference sequence). The CDR3 DNA follows: TGTGCCAGCAGCCAGACTAGCGGGAGGGAGACCCAGTACTTC. Its translation: CASSQTSGRETQYF.

The chain combines TRBV7-3 with TRBJ1-2; D is possibly TRBD1 (6 bases). The CDR3 has 15 residues. Deletions cut 3 bases from V and 0 bases from J, with 11 bases between. CDR1 is SGHTA and CDR2 is FQGTGA in the germline V gene. CDR3 region: CASSFLRGANYGYTF. CDR3 nucleotide sequence: TGTGCCAGCAGCTTCCTCAGGGGAGCTAACTATGGCTACACCTTC.

The rearrangement links TRBV6-5 to TRBJ2-3, with 10 bases matching TRBD2. V was pared by 5 bases and J by 0 bases, with 2 bases of the junction left unmatched. The CDR3 has 15 residues. Germline V gene lookup returns CDR1 MNHEY and CDR2 SVGAGI. The CDR3 region has the DNA TGTGCCAGCAGTCCGGGACTAGCGAGCACAGATACGCAGTATTTT. Translating it yields CASSPGLASTDTQYF.